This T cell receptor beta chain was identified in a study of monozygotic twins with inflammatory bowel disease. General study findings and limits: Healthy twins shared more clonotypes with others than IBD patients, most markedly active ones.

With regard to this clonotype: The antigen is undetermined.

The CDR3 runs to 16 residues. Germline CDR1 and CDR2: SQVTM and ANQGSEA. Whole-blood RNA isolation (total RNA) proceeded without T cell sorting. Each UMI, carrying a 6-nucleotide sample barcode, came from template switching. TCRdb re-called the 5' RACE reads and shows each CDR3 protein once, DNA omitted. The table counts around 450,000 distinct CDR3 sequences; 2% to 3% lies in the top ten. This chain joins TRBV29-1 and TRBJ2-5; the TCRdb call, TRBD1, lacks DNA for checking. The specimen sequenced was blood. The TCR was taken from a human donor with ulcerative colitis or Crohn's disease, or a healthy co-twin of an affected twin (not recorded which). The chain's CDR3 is CSALLYIDSYQETQYF.